One T cell receptor beta chain is described in this entry. These data belong to a study of shared clonotypes between healthy human individuals. At the level of the study: The donor group consisted of a couple of women and three men, aged 18 to 49.

The germline V gene encodes CDR1 GTSNPN and CDR2 SVGIG (reference sequence). This CDR3 comprises 13 residues. Trimming removed 5 bases from V and 3 bases from J, with 13 bases in between. The naive CD8 fraction comprised CD45RO-negative cells positively selected for CCR7 and excluded terminally differentiated effector memory CD45RA+ cells. Sequenced by immunoSEQ multiplex PCR; TCRdb stores in-frame clones only, minus some. The table shows 550,000 to 600,000 clones, with 95% to 98% occurring only once. This sequence was found in a young man in good health. This chain connects TRBV30 to TRBJ1-2; TRBD1 might be the D (5 bases). The sample consisted of naive CD8+ T cells sorted from blood. The chain's CDR3 is CAWSGGVHYGYTF. The CDR3 bases are TGTGCCTGGTCTGGAGGGGTTCACTATGGCTACACCTTC.